Listed below are T cell receptor beta chains from one sample, sequenced in a study of T cells in Graves' hyperthyroidism and ophthalmopathy. One entry per CDR3 protein results from TCRdb running MiXCR on the multiplex PCR reads. Here the sample spans a few hundred thousand distinct CDR3 sequences, more than 15% being singletons. The sample taken for sequencing was blood. These receptor sequences come from a woman younger than 30 with Graves' ophthalmopathy. Each CDR3 is given without its conserved first and last residue. D genes are given only for firm matches.

.	TRBV10-1	TRBJ1-6	ASSEKPGRSSYNSPLH
.	TRBV12-3/TRBV12-4	TRBJ1-1	ASSTTRGRTEAF
.	TRBV5-1	TRBJ1-2	ASSLEGVGYGYT
.	TRBV19	TRBJ2-7	ASSEPGHPRDEQY
.	TRBV7-2	TRBJ2-1	ASSAGPMGGYNEQF
.	TRBV20-1	TRBJ2-7	SARSLDFYEQY
.	TRBV20-1	TRBJ2-7	SARVYEQY
.	TRBV12-3/TRBV12-4	TRBJ2-1	ASISNMGPYSEQF
.	TRBV14	TRBJ2-7	ASSQDRMAEQY
.	TRBV11-2	TRBJ1-5	ASSLESTARRQPQH
TRBD1	TRBV20-1	TRBJ1-4	SARDGTGAAGLF
TRBD2	TRBV9	TRBJ2-1	ASTLADHQSNEQF
.	TRBV9	TRBJ2-7	ASSPRAEGRYEQY
.	TRBV28	TRBJ1-1	ASSLGGRHEAF
.	TRBV12-3/TRBV12-4	TRBJ1-1	ASSLGRVWTEAF
.	TRBV11-2	TRBJ2-7	ASSLMAFEQY
TRBD2	TRBV20-1	TRBJ2-1	SARTSGGGNEQF
.	TRBV28	TRBJ2-7	ASSYRVYPYEQY
.	TRBV11-2	TRBJ1-1	ASSPSMNTEAF
.	TRBV6-1	TRBJ1-1	ASLGPPLNTEAF
.	TRBV20-1	TRBJ2-7	SARDVLARDYEQY
.	TRBV7-2	TRBJ1-3	ASSLEGGTGNTIY
.	TRBV6-1	TRBJ2-3	ASSALKSDTQY
TRBD1	TRBV6-1	TRBJ2-7	ASSTTTGGDYEQY
TRBD2	TRBV20-1	TRBJ2-5	SALGLGLADTETQY
TRBD1	TRBV27	TRBJ2-5	ASSLLTGGGQETQY
.	TRBV27	TRBJ2-1	ASSTTSGEQF
TRBD2	TRBV29-1	TRBJ2-2	SGRLAGDDTGELF
.	TRBV11-2	TRBJ1-1	ASSLGPGGGTEAF
.	TRBV20-1	TRBJ1-1	SASGLMNTEAF
.	TRBV30	TRBJ2-6	AWSWGQISGANVLT
TRBD1	TRBV28	TRBJ2-1	ASSGTGVLFEQF
.	TRBV28	TRBJ1-1	ASSLARGTAF
TRBD2	TRBV20-1	TRBJ2-1	SATVSGMLNEQF
.	TRBV28	TRBJ1-2	VSTPSVLQGNYGYT
TRBD1	TRBV19	TRBJ1-5	ASMGAQGDNQPQH
.	TRBV6-1	TRBJ1-4	ASRPLGTNEKLF
TRBD1	TRBV3-1	TRBJ1-2	ASSPVPFDRDDGYT
TRBD1	TRBV12-3/TRBV12-4	TRBJ1-1	ASSLDWTGGSAEAF